This is a list of T cell receptor beta chains from one sample in a study of T cells in localized non-small cell lung cancer. Generated by immunoSEQ multiplex PCR, the TCRdb table keeps only in-frame clones and is missing some. The table shows fewer than 2,000 clones, with roughly a fifth occurring only once. Sequencing was performed on normal lung tissue next to the tumor, taken before any cancer treatment. These receptors were collected from a woman aged 40 to 75 with stage I lung adenocarcinoma. Both conserved end residues are part of each CDR3.

v_call cdr3_aa
TRBV30 CAWSEGYRDKLFF
TRBV6-8 CATLTGIGSTEAFF
TRBV10-3 CAITRAEGANTGELFF
TRBV28 CASSPASGGAYEQYF
TRBV6-8 CASSGAGQETQYF
TRBV15 CATSREYKRTGSYEQYF
TRBV19 CASSRVSGSTEAFF
TRBV19 CASSISVYGYTF
TRBV25-1 CASSAGQGLDGYTF
TRBV5-1 CASSPTGGTGELFF
TRBV11-3 CASSRDRDEGGELFF
TRBV9 CASSPLMGLAGEEQFF
TRBV11-3 CASAAGQYNSPLHF
TRBV28 CASSPPGGKATNEKLFF
TRBV9 CASSEGPGGNTIYF
TRBV11-3 CASSLVLGANEKLFF
TRBV11-3 CASSEAGLGDRTEAFF
TRBV12-1 CASSFARSQGPSGELFF
TRBV5-1 CASSLENWGGSNTEAFF
TRBV18 CASSPGQNYEQYF
TRBV5-1 CASSLDQRNEKLFF
TRBV25-1 CASSESGTDNEQFF
TRBV29-1 CSVGTVPGSSITDTQYF
TRBV28 CASSFSSYEQYF
TRBV10-2 CASGGASYEQYF